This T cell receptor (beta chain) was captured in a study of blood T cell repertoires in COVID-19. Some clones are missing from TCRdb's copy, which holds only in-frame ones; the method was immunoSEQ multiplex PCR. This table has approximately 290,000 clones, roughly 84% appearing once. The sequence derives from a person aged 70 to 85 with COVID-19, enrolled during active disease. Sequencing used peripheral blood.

For the CDR3, the DNA is TGCGCCAGCAGCTTGACAGGCGGGACCTACGAGCAGTACTTC. Translating gives CASSLTGGTYEQYF. The V and J genes are TRBV5-1 and TRBJ2-7; D possibly corresponds to TRBD2 (6 bases). There are 14 residues in the CDR3. The V end lost 1 base, the J end lost 2 bases, and 10 bases lay between the germline ends. Germline V gene lookup returns CDR1 SGHRS and CDR2 YFSETQ.